The clone carrying this TCR beta chain was recorded a few times. No antigen is known for it. The data originate from a study of T-cell memory formation after mild COVID-19. TCRdb re-called the 5' RACE reads through MiXCR, storing one row per CDR3 protein. The table shows over 350,000 distinct CDR3 sequences, with 24% occurring only once. The CDR3 covers 13 residues. Germline CDR1 MNHEY, CDR2 SVGAGI. V was cut by 5 bases and J by 5 bases, with 12 bases left in between. Points from the study as a whole: Contracting clones from day 15 to 85 had balanced CD4/CD8; later expanders favoured CD4+. CD4+ contracting clones lay mainly in CM and EM, CD8+ ones in EMRA.

The specimen sequenced was PBMCs or a T cell subset sorted from them (not recorded which). This TCR was sampled from an adult woman who had mild COVID-19 (a few samples of this study predate the infection). Cell type and time point are not known. This sequence joins TRBV6-5 and TRBJ1-2, with D perhaps matching TRBD1 (6 bases). The DNA for the CDR3 is TGTGCCAGCAGTGAGACCGGGACATATGGCTACACCTTC. Residues: CASSETGTYGYTF.